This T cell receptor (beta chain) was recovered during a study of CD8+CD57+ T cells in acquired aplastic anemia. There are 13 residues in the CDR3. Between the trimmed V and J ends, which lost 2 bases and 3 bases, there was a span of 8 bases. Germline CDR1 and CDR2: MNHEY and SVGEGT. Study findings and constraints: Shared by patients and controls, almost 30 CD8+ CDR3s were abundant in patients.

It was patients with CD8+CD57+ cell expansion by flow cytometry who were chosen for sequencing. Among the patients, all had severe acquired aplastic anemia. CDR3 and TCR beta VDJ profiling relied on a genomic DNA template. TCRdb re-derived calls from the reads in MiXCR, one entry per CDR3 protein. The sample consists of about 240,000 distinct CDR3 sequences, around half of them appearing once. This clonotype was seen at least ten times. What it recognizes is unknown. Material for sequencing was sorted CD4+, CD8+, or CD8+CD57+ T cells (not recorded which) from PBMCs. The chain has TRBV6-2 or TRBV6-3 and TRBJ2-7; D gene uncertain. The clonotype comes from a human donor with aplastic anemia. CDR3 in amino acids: CASSYRPDYEQYF. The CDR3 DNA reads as TGTGCCAGCAGTTACAGGCCGGACTACGAGCAGTACTTC.